These T cell receptor beta chains were read from a single sample in a study of technical replicates of blood from a few donors. Libraries were prepared by immunoSEQ multiplex PCR; TCRdb keeps only in-frame clonotypes and omits some of them. The table lists around 81,000 clones, approximately 96% of them singletons. Sequenced material: T cells isolated from PBMCs. Source of these receptors: a human donor in good health. CDR3s include the opening cysteine and the closing phenylalanine or tryptophan. The order of the fields is J gene, D gene, V gene, clone size, CDR3 protein, CDR3 DNA. D genes are given only for firm matches. Clone size is shown for a subset of rows, as once, few, many or a class of expanded clone.

J gene: TRBJ2-7
D gene: TRBD1
V gene: TRBV6-1
clone size: -
CDR3 protein: CASSSDRPYEQYF
CDR3 DNA: TGTGCCAGCAGTTCGGACAGGCCCTACGAGCAGTACTTC

J gene: TRBJ1-4
D gene: TRBD1
V gene: TRBV7-9
clone size: -
CDR3 protein: CAGSTGGEKLFF
CDR3 DNA: TGTGCCGGCTCAACAGGGGGGGAAAAACTGTTTTTT

J gene: TRBJ2-5
D gene: TRBD2
V gene: TRBV7-9
clone size: -
CDR3 protein: CASSRWTSQSGETQYF
CDR3 DNA: TGTGCCAGCAGCCGCTGGACTAGCCAGTCCGGCGAGACCCAGTACTTC

J gene: TRBJ2-1
D gene: TRBD2
V gene: TRBV6-5
clone size: -
CDR3 protein: CASRGLASNNEQFF
CDR3 DNA: TGTGCCAGCAGGGGACTAGCGTCAAACAATGAGCAGTTCTTC

J gene: TRBJ1-1
D gene: -
V gene: TRBV4-1
clone size: -
CDR3 protein: CASSQENRYEAFF
CDR3 DNA: TGCGCCAGCAGCCAAGAAAATCGTTATGAAGCTTTCTTT

J gene: TRBJ2-1
D gene: TRBD1
V gene: TRBV5-8
clone size: -
CDR3 protein: CASSSGTGPSYNEQFF
CDR3 DNA: TGTGCCAGCAGTTCCGGGACAGGGCCCTCCTACAATGAGCAGTTCTTC

J gene: TRBJ2-1
D gene: TRBD2
V gene: TRBV29-1
clone size: -
CDR3 protein: CSVEGALAGPNEQFF
CDR3 DNA: TGCAGCGTTGAAGGGGCACTAGCGGGACCCAATGAGCAGTTCTTC

J gene: TRBJ1-1
D gene: TRBD1
V gene: TRBV29-1
clone size: -
CDR3 protein: CTGQGISDTEAFF
CDR3 DNA: TGCACCGGACAGGGAATATCGGACACTGAAGCTTTCTTT

J gene: TRBJ2-1
D gene: -
V gene: TRBV6-4
clone size: -
CDR3 protein: CASSDSETGYNEQFF
CDR3 DNA: TGTGCCAGCAGTGACTCGGAGACTGGCTACAATGAGCAGTTCTTC

J gene: TRBJ1-5
D gene: -
V gene: TRBV6-1
clone size: -
CDR3 protein: CASSVLRNQPQHF
CDR3 DNA: TGTGCCAGCAGTGTCCTGAGGAATCAGCCCCAGCATTTT

J gene: TRBJ2-7
D gene: TRBD1
V gene: TRBV7-9
clone size: -
CDR3 protein: CASSFGQGPYEQYF
CDR3 DNA: TGTGCCAGCAGCTTCGGACAGGGGCCCTACGAGCAGTACTTC

J gene: TRBJ2-7
D gene: -
V gene: TRBV7-2
clone size: -
CDR3 protein: CASSLTGTYEQYF
CDR3 DNA: TGTGCCAGCAGCTTGACTGGAACCTACGAGCAGTACTTC

J gene: TRBJ2-3
D gene: TRBD1
V gene: TRBV7-3
clone size: -
CDR3 protein: CASSLMGQGATDTQYF
CDR3 DNA: TGTGCCAGCAGCTTAATGGGACAGGGGGCCACAGATACGCAGTATTTT

J gene: TRBJ1-2
D gene: -
V gene: TRBV4-3
clone size: once
CDR3 protein: CASSQGSGRDYGYTF
CDR3 DNA: TGCGCCAGCAGCCAAGGCTCGGGGAGGGACTATGGCTACACCTTC